This record concerns one T cell receptor (beta chain) sequence. Its cognate antigen is unknown. Trimming removed 4 bases at V and 0 bases at J, with 9 bases between. Germline-derived CDR1 and CDR2 are LGHNA and YSLEER. This CDR3 spans 14 amino acids. This entry is derived from a study of monozygotic twins with cystic fibrosis. Study results and limitations: In 13 of 16 pairs, V gene usage was closest to the co-twin's. Low clonality (median roughly 0.0095) suggested a mostly naive repertoire.

Produced via immunoSEQ multiplex PCR; TCRdb's table is partial and in-frame only. The data hold tens of thousands of clones, with 96% observed a single time. The sequencing input was blood. The chain combines TRBV4-3 with TRBJ1-2; D gene uncertain. The receptor was isolated from a girl aged 2 to 10 with cystic fibrosis. The CDR3 reads CASSPGRANYGYTF. The CDR3 coding sequence is TGCGCCAGCAGCCCAGGTAGGGCTAACTATGGCTACACCTTC.